The rows below give T cell receptor beta chains drawn from one sample of a study of T-cell memory formation after mild COVID-19. TCRdb called the 5' RACE reads again in MiXCR, with one record for every CDR3 protein. The sample has under 450,000 distinct CDR3 sequences; under 15% are singletons. Sequencing was carried out using PBMCs or a T cell subset sorted from them (not recorded which). All receptors derive from a man aged 18-30 years who had mild COVID-19 (a few samples of this study predate the infection). Cell type and time point are not known. The CDR3 runs from the conserved cysteine through the conserved F or W. D genes are given only for firm matches. The listing skips clone size in some rows; elsewhere it reads once, few, many or a size class.

clone_size d_call j_call v_call cdr3_aa cdr3_nt
- TRBD1 TRBJ1-4 TRBV12-3/TRBV12-4 CASSLALAGGGEKLFF TGTGCCAGCAGTTTAGCCCTCGCAGGGGGAGGGGAAAAACTGTTTTTT
few - TRBJ2-4 TRBV6-2/TRBV6-3 CASSLDGVWGKNIQYF TGTGCCAGCAGCCTAGACGGGGTCTGGGGCAAAAACATTCAGTACTTC
- - TRBJ2-5 TRBV12-3/TRBV12-4 CASSSERTQYF TGTGCCAGCAGTAGCGAGAGGACCCAGTACTTC
many TRBD1 TRBJ2-2 TRBV4-3 CASSHDRGQGPHTGELFF TGCGCCAGCAGCCATGACAGGGGACAGGGTCCTCACACCGGGGAGCTGTTTTTT
- - TRBJ2-7 TRBV7-9 CASSSDGAREQYF TGTGCCAGCAGCTCCGACGGGGCCAGGGAGCAGTACTTC
few - TRBJ2-7 TRBV5-1 CASSLDRAFIYEQYF TGCGCCAGCAGCTTGGATCGGGCTTTTATCTACGAGCAGTACTTC
many - TRBJ1-1 TRBV7-9 CASSLTGQRDEAFF TGTGCCAGCAGCCTTACCGGGCAAAGGGATGAAGCTTTCTTT
- TRBD2 TRBJ2-1 TRBV27 CASSIAAGGFYNEQFF TGTGCCAGCAGTATTGCAGCGGGGGGGTTTTACAATGAGCAGTTCTTC
few - TRBJ1-1 TRBV12-3/TRBV12-4 CASSFGRGGSDTEAFF TGTGCCAGCAGTTTCGGCAGAGGGGGGTCCGACACTGAAGCTTTCTTT
few - TRBJ2-7 TRBV20-1 CSASTGPYEQYF TGCAGTGCTAGCACGGGCCCCTACGAGCAGTACTTC
many - TRBJ2-1 TRBV11-3 CASSLRDNEQFF TGTGCCAGCAGCTTGAGGGACAATGAGCAGTTCTTC
- - TRBJ2-7 TRBV7-2 CASSISGYEQYF TGTGCCAGCAGCATCTCGGGCTACGAGCAGTACTTC
few - TRBJ1-2 TRBV5-1 CASSFLTGAYGYTF TGCGCCAGCAGCTTTTTAACAGGTGCCTATGGCTACACCTTC
many - TRBJ2-5 TRBV11-1 CASSQGVETQYF TGTGCCAGCAGCCAGGGAGTGGAGACCCAGTACTTC
few - TRBJ2-2 TRBV5-1 CASSQGLYPNTGELFF TGCGCCAGCAGCCAAGGACTGTACCCGAACACCGGGGAGCTGTTTTTT
few - TRBJ2-1 TRBV9 CASSVAGNNEQFF TGTGCCAGCAGCGTAGCTGGCAACAATGAGCAGTTCTTC
- - TRBJ1-6 TRBV6-1 CASAGQSYNSPLHF TGTGCCAGCGCTGGACAGTCTTATAATTCACCCCTCCACTTT
few - TRBJ2-5 TRBV21-1 CASSNNSGGGPGQETQYF TGTGCCAGCAGCAATAATAGCGGGGGAGGTCCCGGCCAAGAGACCCAGTACTTC
few - TRBJ1-1 TRBV5-1 CASSLSESTEAFF TGCGCCAGCAGCTTGAGTGAGAGCACTGAAGCTTTCTTT
- - TRBJ2-2 TRBV5-1 CASNFGPKGLGTGELFF TGCGCCAGCAATTTCGGGCCTAAAGGACTGGGGACCGGGGAGCTGTTTTTT
- TRBD1 TRBJ1-2 TRBV6-5 CASSFLRDSYGYTF TGTGCCAGCAGTTTCTTACGGGACAGCTATGGCTACACCTTC
few - TRBJ1-3 TRBV9 CASSVDFGQGNTIYF TGTGCCAGCAGCGTAGATTTCGGGCAGGGAAACACCATATATTTT
- - TRBJ1-4 TRBV20-1 CSARQGREKLFF TGCAGTGCTAGACAGGGTAGGGAAAAACTGTTTTTT
- TRBD1 TRBJ2-3 TRBV12-3/TRBV12-4 CASSRGTGDTQYF TGTGCCAGCAGTAGGGGGACAGGGGATACGCAGTATTTT
- TRBD1 TRBJ2-3 TRBV5-5 CASSLFLQGATDTQYF TGTGCCAGCAGCTTATTTTTACAGGGGGCCACAGATACGCAGTATTTT
- TRBD1 TRBJ1-4 TRBV5-5 CASSPGQARREKLFF TGTGCCAGCAGCCCGGGACAGGCCCGTCGAGAAAAACTGTTTTTT
many - TRBJ2-1 TRBV7-2 CASSLDLSTYNEQFF TGTGCCAGCAGCTTAGATCTTAGTACCTACAATGAGCAGTTCTTC
- - TRBJ1-1 TRBV13 CASSRRWTAAFF TGTGCCAGCAGCCGAAGATGGACAGCCGCTTTCTTT
many TRBD2 TRBJ2-1 TRBV7-2 CASNLLAGLREQFF TGTGCCAGCAACCTACTAGCGGGGCTCCGCGAGCAGTTCTTC
- - TRBJ1-1 TRBV5-1 CASSLGQGVTEAFF TGCGCCAGCAGCTTGGGGCAGGGTGTGACTGAAGCTTTCTTT
- TRBD1 TRBJ1-5 TRBV4-1 CASSHPRRGQSSYSNQPQHF TGCGCCAGCAGCCATCCACGTCGGGGACAGTCAAGCTATAGCAATCAGCCCCAGCATTTT
few - TRBJ2-7 TRBV7-2 CASSLQGVAYEQYF TGTGCCAGCAGCTTGCAGGGAGTGGCCTACGAGCAGTACTTC
- - TRBJ1-6 TRBV6-6 CASTQRQGPVNSPLHF TGTGCCAGCACCCAGAGGCAGGGACCGGTTAATTCACCCCTCCACTTT
few - TRBJ1-1 TRBV7-2 CASSPDIPGNTEAFF TGTGCCAGCAGCCCCGACATCCCCGGGAACACTGAAGCTTTCTTT
- TRBD2 TRBJ2-1 TRBV11-2 CASSLFRTSGELYEQFF TGTGCCAGCAGCTTATTCCGGACTAGCGGGGAGCTCTATGAGCAGTTCTTC
many - TRBJ2-1 TRBV5-1 CASSLVGFEQFF TGCGCCAGCAGCTTGGTGGGTTTTGAGCAGTTCTTC
- TRBD2 TRBJ2-3 TRBV5-1 CASSNAHLAGGYFTDTQYF TGCGCCAGCAGCAACGCCCACCTAGCGGGGGGATACTTCACAGATACGCAGTATTTT
few - TRBJ1-1 TRBV11-2 CASSLVTKWGKAFF TGTGCCAGCAGCTTAGTTACTAAATGGGGGAAGGCTTTCTTT
few TRBD1 TRBJ2-5 TRBV5-4 CASSAPTGEEETQYF TGTGCCAGCAGCGCGCCGACAGGGGAGGAAGAGACCCAGTACTTC
few - TRBJ2-5 TRBV29-1 CSVDLHRAYQETQYF TGCAGCGTTGATTTGCACAGGGCGTACCAAGAGACCCAGTACTTC
- TRBD1 TRBJ2-4 TRBV15 CATSRTAGTGANIQYF TGTGCCACCAGCAGGACTGCCGGGACAGGGGCAAACATTCAGTACTTC
- - TRBJ1-5 TRBV7-2 CASSLRYEARKSQPQHF TGTGCCAGCAGCTTACGTTACGAAGCCAGGAAAAGTCAGCCCCAGCATTTT
- - TRBJ2-1 TRBV20-1 CSVNEQFF TGCAGTGTTAATGAGCAGTTCTTC
- - TRBJ2-7 TRBV4-1 CASSPDGDEPYEQYF TGCGCCAGCAGCCCTGACGGAGACGAACCCTACGAGCAGTACTTC
- TRBD1 TRBJ2-1 TRBV10-2 CASSKGAQYNEQFF TGCGCCAGTTCCAAGGGGGCCCAATACAATGAGCAGTTCTTC
many - TRBJ2-5 TRBV5-6 CARRRMKETQYF TGTGCCAGGAGACGGATGAAAGAGACCCAGTACTTC